This T cell receptor beta chain was captured in a study of lymphopenia after photon versus proton radiotherapy. Overall study results and limits: After lymphocyte nadir, photon-treated repertoires showed oligoclonal expansion, especially CD8+ Temra. Relative stability marked proton patients; photon patients lost diversity and naive cells. Authors raise, but do not show, better survival with proton therapy. In patients who died, overall survival fell as post-nadir TCR diversity dropped more.

Produced via immunoSEQ multiplex PCR; TCRdb's table is partial and in-frame only. The table lists 75,000 or so clones, about 86% of them singletons. The CDR3 spans 13 residues. V was pared by 0 bases and J by 4 bases, with 6 bases between. CDR1 is MGHRA, CDR2 YSYEKL, per germline. This clone has more than one count but fewer than ten. The antigen is not known. This sequence was found in a man in his sixties with pancreatic cancer. The specimen was peripheral blood, collected from a patient treated with proton-based radiotherapy. The chain couples TRBV4-1 to TRBJ1-2; D remains ambiguous. For the CDR3, the DNA is TGCGCCAGCAGCCAAGAGGGAAGCTATGGCTACACCTTC. It encodes CASSQEGSYGYTF.